Listed below are T cell receptor beta chains from one sample, sequenced in a study of Tregs in tolerant kidney transplant recipients. This table comes from immunoSEQ multiplex PCR, and its TCRdb copy is limited to in-frame clones, with some not included. The sample lists fewer than 150,000 clones; about 90% were seen once. Input material: CD4+ T cells from blood. The receptors stem from a human donor in good health. CDR3s include the opening cysteine and the closing phenylalanine or tryptophan. D genes are given only for firm matches. Size values are once, few and many counts, or a class for expanded clones, and some rows have none.

j_gene | abundance | d_gene | v_gene | CDR3nt | CDR3aa
TRBJ1-5 | NA | TRBD1 | TRBV28 | TGTGCCAGCGTTCCAGGGGGCGGCAATCAGCCCCAGCATTTT | CASVPGGGNQPQHF
TRBJ1-5 | NA | NA | TRBV7-2 | TGTGCCAGCAGCTTAAGGGAGGGGGGTAGGAATAGCAATCAGCCCCAGCATTTT | CASSLREGGRNSNQPQHF
TRBJ2-7 | NA | NA | TRBV6-6 | TGTGCCAGCAAGGGGGGGAGGGCCGGTGAGCAGTACTTC | CASKGGRAGEQYF
TRBJ2-7 | NA | TRBD1 | TRBV5-1 | TGCGCCAGCAGCTTGGCGATGGGGACAGTTTCTTTCTACGAGCAGTACTTC | CASSLAMGTVSFYEQYF
TRBJ1-2 | NA | NA | TRBV30 | TGTGCCTGGGGGGGTTTTGGCTACACCTTC | CAWGGFGYTF
TRBJ1-1 | NA | NA | TRBV6-5 | TGTGCCAGCAGTTCACCAGGGTATGATACTGAAGCTTTCTTT | CASSSPGYDTEAFF
TRBJ1-1 | few | NA | TRBV5-1 | TGCGCCAGCAGTCCTAGGGAGTTTGCTAACACTGAAGCTTTCTTT | CASSPREFANTEAFF
TRBJ2-7 | NA | TRBD2 | TRBV5-8 | TGTGCCAGCAGCTTGGGAGCGGGGGCCGCCTACGAGCAGTACTTC | CASSLGAGAAYEQYF
TRBJ2-5 | NA | TRBD2 | TRBV2 | TGTGCCAGCAGTGATAAAGGACTAGCAAAAGAGACCCAGTACTTC | CASSDKGLAKETQYF
TRBJ1-2 | NA | TRBD1 | TRBV6-1 | TGTGCCAGCAGTGCGACCCTTCTACAGGGGCGGGGTGGCTACACCTTC | CASSATLLQGRGGYTF
TRBJ1-5 | NA | TRBD1 | TRBV5-5 | TGTGCCAGCAGCCTGGGGACAGCTATTAGCAATCAGCCCCAGCATTTT | CASSLGTAISNQPQHF
TRBJ2-7 | NA | NA | TRBV5-1 | TGCGCCAGCAGCTTTCCAGGAGGCTACGAGCAGTACTTC | CASSFPGGYEQYF
TRBJ2-3 | NA | NA | TRBV14 | TGTGCCAGCAGCCCTCCTCCGGGGGAGCCACGCACAGATACGCAGTATTTT | CASSPPPGEPRTDTQYF
TRBJ1-3 | NA | NA | TRBV29-1 | TGCAGCGCCGGGACACACATTGGAAACACCATATATTTT | CSAGTHIGNTIYF
TRBJ2-3 | NA | NA | TRBV5-4 | TGTGCCAGCAGCTCGACAGGCCGCACAGATACGCAGTATTTT | CASSSTGRTDTQYF
TRBJ1-1 | NA | NA | TRBV11-3 | TGTGCCAGCAGCTTAAAAGGGACGGTGAACACTGAAGCTTTCTTT | CASSLKGTVNTEAFF
TRBJ2-5 | NA | NA | TRBV18 | TGTGCCAGCTCACCGGAACCCCAAGAGACCCAGTACTTC | CASSPEPQETQYF
TRBJ2-3 | NA | TRBD2 | TRBV7-6 | TGTGCCAGCAGCGGCTTAGCGGGGGGGCTAAATACGCAGTATTTT | CASSGLAGGLNTQYF
TRBJ2-1 | NA | TRBD2 | TRBV19 | TGTGCCAGTAGTACGGGACTAGTTAGGGCCAATGAGCAGTTCTTC | CASSTGLVRANEQFF
TRBJ2-1 | NA | TRBD2 | TRBV7-2 | TGTGCCAGCAGCTTAGCACTAGCGGGAGGTACAGGGCAGTTCTTC | CASSLALAGGTGQFF
TRBJ2-3 | NA | TRBD2 | TRBV20-1 | TGCAGTGCTAGACTAGCGGCGGCGCAGTATTTT | CSARLAAAQYF
TRBJ2-7 | NA | NA | TRBV5-1 | TGCGCCAGCAAGGACGGGAGAGGGTTCGAGCAGTACTTC | CASKDGRGFEQYF
TRBJ2-5 | NA | NA | TRBV7-6 | TGTGCCAGCGGGAGAGAGACCCAGTACTTC | CASGRETQYF
TRBJ1-2 | NA | NA | TRBV2 | TGTGCCAGCAGGCAGGAAACAGGTGGATGGTACACCTTC | CASRQETGGWYTF
TRBJ2-7 | NA | TRBD1 | TRBV25-1 | TGTGCCAGCAGTCTCCCCGGGACAGTGGGTGACGAGCAGTACTTC | CASSLPGTVGDEQYF
TRBJ2-7 | NA | NA | TRBV11-2 | TGTGCCAGCAGCTTAGCAGACTACGAGCAGTACTTC | CASSLADYEQYF
TRBJ1-2 | NA | NA | TRBV7-8 | TGTGCCAGCAGCTTACGGGGGGGACAAAGTACGGATGGCTACACCTTC | CASSLRGGQSTDGYTF
TRBJ2-3 | NA | NA | TRBV28 | TGTGCCAGCATCGACATGGGGGAAACAGATACGCAGTATTTT | CASIDMGETDTQYF
TRBJ1-4 | NA | TRBD1 | TRBV5-1 | TGCGCCAGCAGCTTGGGCCAGGGGGCGGAAAAACTGTTTTTT | CASSLGQGAEKLFF
TRBJ2-5 | NA | NA | TRBV6-5 | TGTGCCAGCAGTCGACGGGGTAAGGAGACCCAGTACTTC | CASSRRGKETQYF
TRBJ1-2 | once | NA | TRBV5-6 | TGTGCCAGCAGCTTGCTACAGGTCTATGGCTACACCTTC | CASSLLQVYGYTF
TRBJ2-3 | NA | NA | TRBV5-8 | TGTGCCAGCAGCCTTTGGACAGATACGCAGTATTTT | CASSLWTDTQYF
TRBJ1-5 | NA | NA | TRBV19 | TGTGCCAGTAGTATAGAAATAGGGCAAAGCCGTGGATTT | CASSIEIGQSRGF
TRBJ2-1 | NA | NA | TRBV11-2 | TGTGCCAGCAGCTTAGGGGTTGGAGGATACAATGAGCAGTTCTTC | CASSLGVGGYNEQFF
TRBJ1-4 | NA | NA | TRBV6-6 | TGTGCCAGCAGTTACTCCAGGGGAGGGAATAATGAAAAACTGTTTTTT | CASSYSRGGNNEKLFF
TRBJ2-7 | NA | TRBD1 | TRBV18 | TGTGCCAGCTCACCTAGGACAGGGAGGTACGAGCAGTACTTC | CASSPRTGRYEQYF
TRBJ1-5 | NA | NA | TRBV7-9 | TGTGCCAGCAGCTTAGGCCCAAATCAGCCCCAGCATTTT | CASSLGPNQPQHF
TRBJ2-5 | NA | NA | TRBV29-1 | TGCAGCGTGGGGGAGTACCAAGAGACCCAGTACTTC | CSVGEYQETQYF
TRBJ2-5 | NA | TRBD2 | TRBV10-1 | TGCGCCAGCACGAGGACTAGCGAGAAAGAGACCCAGTACTTC | CASTRTSEKETQYF
TRBJ1-5 | NA | NA | TRBV27 | TGTGCCAGCAGTCTTTACTGGACAGATCAGCCCCAGCATTTT | CASSLYWTDQPQHF
TRBJ1-6 | NA | NA | TRBV18 | TGTGCCAGCTCACCACCGAGGGCAGGCCTCAATTCACCCCTCCACTTT | CASSPPRAGLNSPLHF
TRBJ2-3 | few | NA | TRBV7-8 | TGTGCCAGCAGCTATGGACAGTCCGGCACAGATACGCAGTATTTT | CASSYGQSGTDTQYF
TRBJ1-6 | NA | TRBD1 | TRBV30 | TGTGCCTGGGGGGGACAGAATAATTCACCCCTCCACTTT | CAWGGQNNSPLHF
TRBJ2-5 | once | NA | TRBV7-9 | TGTGCCAGCAGCTTCATGGACACTTGGACCCAGTACTTC | CASSFMDTWTQYF
TRBJ2-5 | NA | NA | TRBV2 | TGTGCCAGCAGTGCCCCCCCCGGGACGGCGCAAGAGACCCAGTACTTC | CASSAPPGTAQETQYF
TRBJ2-1 | NA | NA | TRBV27 | TGTGCCAGCAGTTTTTCCAGGGGGGCGTTAAGGGACTATCGCAGGACATACAATGAGCAGTTCTTC | CASSFSRGALRDYRRTYNEQFF
TRBJ1-3 | NA | NA | TRBV10-1 | TGCGCCAGCAGTACCGACCGACACGCTGGAAACACCATATATTTT | CASSTDRHAGNTIYF
TRBJ1-2 | NA | NA | TRBV2 | TGTGCCAGCAGTCTTATGCAAAGTCCGCCTTGGGGCTACACCTTC | CASSLMQSPPWGYTF